Listed here is a single T cell receptor beta chain. Assay: immunoSEQ multiplex PCR; the TCRdb copy retains only in-frame clones and omits some. The table records 85,000 to 100,000 clones, about 82% of them present only once. The sample originates from a study of graft-versus-host responses after intestinal transplantation. Study information: Multivisceral, liver-intestinal, or isolated intestinal transplants were given to recipients. All of the recipients had induction that used anti-thymocyte globulin, then tacrolimus and steroids for around three years.

CDR1 MNHEY and CDR2 SVGAGI come from the germline V gene. The CDR3 is made up of 16 amino acids. With 0 bases clipped from V and 8 bases from J, the junction kept 5 bases outside the gene matches. The rearrangement uses TRBV6-5 and TRBJ2-1; 12 nucleotides match TRBD2. This clonotype was sampled from a human patient who received an intestinal transplant, so some T cells may come from the graft donor. The source was PBMCs, collected 255 days after intestinal transplant. DNA of the CDR3: TGTGCCAGCAGTTACTCAGGGACTAGCGGGCTGCATGAGCAGTTCTTC. As protein: CASSYSGTSGLHEQFF.